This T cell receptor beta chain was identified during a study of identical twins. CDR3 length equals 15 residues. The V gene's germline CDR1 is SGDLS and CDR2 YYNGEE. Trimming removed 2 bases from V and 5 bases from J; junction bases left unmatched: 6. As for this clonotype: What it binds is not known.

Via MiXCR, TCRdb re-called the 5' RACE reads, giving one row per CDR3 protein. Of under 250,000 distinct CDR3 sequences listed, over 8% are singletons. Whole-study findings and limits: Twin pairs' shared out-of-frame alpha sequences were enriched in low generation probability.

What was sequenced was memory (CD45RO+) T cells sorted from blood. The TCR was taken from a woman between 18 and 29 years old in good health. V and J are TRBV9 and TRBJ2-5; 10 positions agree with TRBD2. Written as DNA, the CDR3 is TGTGCCAGCAGCGTTACTAGCGGGACCTGGGAGACCCAGTACTTC. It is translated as CASSVTSGTWETQYF.